This entry describes one TCR beta chain. Its antigen specificity is not known. The input lacks base qualities; no much larger clone sits a single base away. This sample is part of a study of blood T cells in healthy people across ages (dated by TCRdb to about 2015). Describing the broader study: In model experiments, template switching captured roughly one uniquely barcoded TCR beta cDNA molecule for every two T cells. To track age-related changes in TCR beta repertoire diversity, the study relied on deep sequencing normalized with unique cDNA molecular identifiers. The donors were split into four age groups: young (average about 16 years), middle-aged (around 37), aged (roughly 60) and long-lived (roughly 77). Donors of different ages were randomly distributed across sequencing lanes to avoid experimental bias. Two additional independent replicas of 1 million unique cDNA reads from the same blood draw were analyzed for two donors (one aged 18 to 29 and one aged 80 or older). The full study reports these points: There was a strong correlation between observed TCR beta diversity and the percentage of naive T cells measured by flow cytometry. Compared with the aged group, the long-lived group had more naive CD4+ T cells, fewer expanded clones and increased TCR diversity, suggesting age selection. Estimates of total diversity based on one million sequenced T cells were considered lower bounds and underestimates. As age increased, observed TCR beta diversity per million T cells dropped in a roughly linear way, and a significant reduction was already evident by age 40. Conclusive comparison of naive and antigen-experienced compartments was prevented by the profiling of bulk unsorted PBMCs. Donor CMV infection status was unknown, potentially confounding age-related changes in expanded clonotypes.

Receptor libraries were prepared by 5' RACE. The sequencing machine was an Illumina HiSeq 2500. A second PCR of roughly 7 to 12 cycles was run with a J-beta primer mix and a sample-barcoded 5' primer. Each TCR beta cDNA molecule received a unique molecular identifier from a template-switch 5' adaptor carrying 12 random nucleotides. Each sample yielded at least 2.5 million CDR3-containing paired-end reads. First-strand cDNA synthesis was performed from all RNA using the Mint cDNA synthesis kit, with priming by a TRBC-specific oligonucleotide. After uracil-DNA glycosylase treatment, a first 18-cycle PCR used universal primers M1SS and BC2_uni_R on all cDNA. The published analysis was carried out like this. Each sample was normalized by randomly selecting 1 million high-quality reads, each carrying a distinct molecular identifier. Reads with shared molecular identifiers were discarded instead of being binned into consensus sequences. MiTCR, set to a Q25 quality threshold and the strictest error-elimination algorithm, was used for CDR3 identification, clonotype clustering and error correction. A nonparametric unseen species model using Euler transformation provided a lower-bound estimate of total TCR beta diversity. Starting from the raw public reads, TCRdb applied fastp trimming at Q25, assembled clones with MiXCR and retained in-frame beta chains. Here each entry gathers all rows of one CDR3 protein and keeps the most common genes and DNA. What appears here as the V and J calls and clone size reflects TCRdb's work, not the paper's. Counted in this sample were some 900,000 distinct CDR3 sequences; approximately 49% of them appeared once. Over 10% of the sample rests with the top ten.

Donors were 40 or so systemically healthy Caucasian individuals from Russia aged roughly 6 to 100 years. Each donor gave ten milliliters of peripheral blood, drawn into EDTA-treated Vacutainer tubes. Ficoll-Paque density-gradient centrifugation was used to isolate PBMCs, with at least 6.5 million per sample. Trizol reagent was used to extract total RNA from PBMCs, with at least 5 micrograms per sample. The percentages of naive CD45RAhigh/CD27high T cells were determined by flow cytometry on a PBMC aliquot from every donor. Reading the germline V gene gives CDR1 ENHRY and CDR2 SYGVKD. Spanning cysteine to phenylalanine, the CDR3 consists of 15 amino acids. Kept here is only the CDR3 DNA, which spans 45 bases and is read in frame from base 1. Cut back by 8 bases and 0 bases, the V and J ends lie 11 bases apart.

Input material: blood. This receptor was identified in a man aged 25 to 40 in good health. The chain is assembled from TRBV10-3 and TRBJ1-6; the D gene is possibly TRBD1, with 5 bases matching. The base sequence is TGTGCCATCGGACATTCTGGCTCCTATAATTCACCCCTCCACTTT. It codes for CAIGHSGSYNSPLHF.